A selection of T cell receptor beta chains follows, all from one sample in a study of T cell responses to AZD1222 COVID-19 vaccine. The table came from immunoSEQ multiplex PCR; TCRdb's copy has only in-frame clones and leaves some out. This table holds around 160,000 clones, about 92% found once. The material sequenced was peripheral blood, taken on day 0 of AZD1222 vaccination. The receptors shown here come from an adult in good health. CDR3s include the opening cysteine and the closing phenylalanine or tryptophan. D genes are given only for firm matches. For some rows the clone size is stated as once, few or many, or as a class when expanded; others skip it.

v_gene,d_gene,j_gene,abundance,CDR3aa,CDR3nt
TRBV5-1,TRBD1,TRBJ2-6,.,CASSDQGASGANVLTF,TGCGCCAGCAGCGACCAGGGGGCTTCTGGGGCCAACGTCCTGACTTTC
TRBV7-3,TRBD2,TRBJ2-3,once,CASSPAGLFTDTQYF,TGTGCCAGCAGCCCGGCGGGACTATTCACAGATACGCAGTATTTT
TRBV6-5,TRBD1,TRBJ1-1,.,CATRTGGGVGTEAFF,TGTGCCACCCGGACAGGGGGCGGGGTGGGCACTGAAGCTTTCTTT
TRBV10-2,TRBD1,TRBJ1-5,few,CASSDGTGVNQPQHF,TGCGCCAGCAGTGACGGGACAGGGGTAAATCAGCCCCAGCATTTT
TRBV5-1,.,TRBJ1-2,.,CASSFGGRDYGYTF,TGCGCCAGCTCCTTCGGAGGCCGGGACTATGGCTACACCTTC
TRBV7-2,TRBD2,TRBJ2-3,.,CASSLRLAGNTQYF,TGTGCCAGCAGCTTAAGGCTAGCGGGGAATACGCAGTATTTT
TRBV5-4,TRBD2,TRBJ2-5,.,CASSPGLAAGETQYF,TGTGCCAGCAGCCCGGGACTAGCGGCGGGGGAGACCCAGTACTTC
TRBV20-1,.,TRBJ1-6,.,CSASGGSGVGSPLHF,TGCAGTGCTAGTGGCGGGTCAGGGGTTGGCTCACCCCTCCACTTT
TRBV7-3,.,TRBJ2-3,.,CASSLKGDTQYF,TGTGCCAGCAGCCTTAAGGGGGATACGCAGTATTTT
TRBV5-1,TRBD1,TRBJ1-4,.,CASSLGTGEWSEKLFF,TGCGCCAGCAGCTTGGGGACAGGGGAGTGGAGTGAAAAACTGTTTTTT
TRBV5-1,.,TRBJ1-4,.,CASSWNREGGEKLFF,TGCGCCAGCAGCTGGAACAGGGAGGGAGGTGAAAAACTGTTTTTT
TRBV3-1/TRBV3-2,TRBD1,TRBJ2-1,.,CASSHRGNEQFF,TGTGCCAGCAGTCACAGGGGCAATGAGCAGTTCTTC
TRBV5-1,TRBD2,TRBJ2-1,.,CASSSLAAEGEQFF,TGCGCCAGCAGCTCACTAGCGGCGGAAGGTGAGCAGTTCTTC
TRBV5-4,TRBD1,TRBJ1-1,.,CASSSGGDRVSGMAFF,TGTGCCAGCAGCTCGGGGGGGGACAGGGTCAGTGGGATGGCTTTCTTT
TRBV6-5,.,TRBJ2-2,.,CASRWQGELFF,TGTGCCAGCAGGTGGCAGGGGGAGCTGTTTTTT
TRBV18,.,TRBJ1-6,.,CASSPGGIDSPLHF,TGTGCCAGCTCACCAGGGGGAATTGATTCACCCCTCCACTTT
TRBV6-2/TRBV6-3,.,TRBJ2-1,few,CASSYRPAGSSYNEQFF,TGTGCCAGCAGTTATCGTCCGGCCGGTAGCTCCTACAATGAGCAGTTCTTC
TRBV5-6,.,TRBJ2-2,.,CASSLVRRGTGELFF,TGTGCCAGCAGCTTGGTACGGAGGGGCACCGGGGAGCTGTTTTTT
TRBV4-1,.,TRBJ2-2,few,CASSGVGFLNTGELFF,TGCGCCAGCAGCGGGGTGGGCTTTCTGAACACCGGGGAGCTGTTTTTT
TRBV6-1,.,TRBJ2-3,.,CASSEGWGLRNTDTQYF,TGTGCCAGCAGTGAAGGTTGGGGGCTCAGGAACACAGATACGCAGTATTTT
TRBV7-8,.,TRBJ1-1,.,CASSSRGHLTEAFF,TGTGCCAGCAGCTCGAGGGGACACCTCACTGAAGCTTTCTTT
TRBV19,.,TRBJ1-1,.,CASREGGNTEAFF,TGTGCCAGTAGGGAGGGGGGGAACACTGAAGCTTTCTTT
TRBV19,.,TRBJ1-1,.,CASRKYVGNTEAFF,TGTGCCAGTAGAAAATACGTGGGGAACACTGAAGCTTTCTTT
TRBV19,.,TRBJ2-7,.,CASSNAYEQYF,TGTGCCAGTTCCAATGCTTACGAGCAGTACTTC
TRBV19,.,TRBJ1-5,many,CASSMGNANAANQPQHF,TGTGCCAGTAGTATGGGGAATGCGAACGCCGCCAATCAGCCCCAGCATTTT
TRBV7-3,TRBD1,TRBJ2-7,.,CASSLDREGEQYF,TGTGCCAGCAGCTTAGACAGGGAAGGCGAGCAGTACTTC
TRBV29-1,.,TRBJ2-1,.,CSVAGERDIPYNEQFF,TGCAGCGTTGCCGGGGAGCGGGACATTCCGTACAATGAGCAGTTCTTC
TRBV11-3,.,TRBJ2-3,.,CASSLRGGDTQYF,TGTGCCAGCAGCCTAAGAGGTGGGGATACGCAGTATTTT
TRBV4-2,.,TRBJ1-3,.,CASSRPEYTGNTIYF,TGTGCCAGCAGCCGGCCAGAATACACTGGAAACACCATATATTTT
TRBV15,.,TRBJ1-4,.,CATSPTPEKLFF,TGTGCCACCAGCCCTACCCCCGAAAAACTGTTTTTT
TRBV7-9,.,TRBJ2-1,.,CASSQEGSNEQFF,TGTGCCAGCAGTCAGGAGGGTAGCAATGAGCAGTTCTTC
TRBV7-9,.,TRBJ2-6,.,CASSSAWVSGANVLTF,TGTGCCAGCAGCTCCGCATGGGTCTCTGGGGCCAACGTCCTGACTTTC
TRBV6-5,.,TRBJ2-7,.,CASKLGQNYEQYF,TGTGCCAGCAAACTCGGACAGAACTACGAGCAGTACTTC
TRBV12-3/TRBV12-4,.,TRBJ2-3,.,CASSFSADTQYF,TGTGCCAGCAGTTTTTCCGCAGATACGCAGTATTTT
TRBV20-1,.,TRBJ2-1,.,CSASRSLGEQFF,TGCAGTGCTAGTAGGTCCCTCGGTGAGCAGTTCTTC
TRBV5-6,.,TRBJ2-5,.,CASSPFERETQYF,TGTGCCAGCAGCCCCTTTGAACGGGAGACCCAGTACTTC
TRBV2,.,TRBJ1-6,once,CASSEGVASPLHF,TGTGCCAGCAGTGAAGGAGTGGCCTCACCCCTCCACTTT
TRBV6-5,TRBD2,TRBJ2-1,.,CASSYGGGAGEQFF,TGTGCCAGCAGTTACGGCGGGGGGGCGGGGGAGCAGTTCTTC
TRBV5-4,TRBD1,TRBJ1-2,.,CASSLDRVNGYTF,TGTGCCAGCAGCCTCGACAGGGTCAATGGCTACACCTTC
TRBV3-1/TRBV3-2,TRBD2,TRBJ2-3,.,CASSPHEASGDTDTQYF,TGTGCCAGCAGCCCCCACGAGGCTAGCGGTGACACAGATACGCAGTATTTT
TRBV2,.,TRBJ2-3,.,CASRLYDTQYF,TGTGCCAGCAGGCTTTATGATACGCAGTATTTT
TRBV4-2,.,TRBJ2-7,once,CASSQESQGTYEQYF,TGTGCCAGCAGCCAAGAAAGCCAGGGGACCTACGAGCAGTACTTC
TRBV7-6,.,TRBJ2-2,.,CASSFIPGINTGELFF,TGTGCCAGCAGCTTTATTCCAGGGATCAACACCGGGGAGCTGTTTTTT
TRBV14,.,TRBJ2-7,.,CASSQDLGGGLLEHEQYF,TGTGCCAGCAGCCAAGATTTAGGAGGGGGCCTCTTGGAGCACGAGCAGTACTTC